A selection of T cell receptor beta chains follows, all from one sample in a study of blood T cell repertoires in COVID-19. Profiling relied on immunoSEQ multiplex PCR, and the TCRdb table lists in-frame clones only, not all of them. The data hold 53,000 or so clones, with 65% to 85% observed a single time. Sequencing was performed on peripheral blood. The receptors shown here come from a man aged 65-85 years with active or convalescent COVID-19. CDR3s include the opening cysteine and the closing phenylalanine or tryptophan. The D gene is left open where the match is weak. Size is stated for part of the rows, as once, few or many counts, or as a class when the clone is expanded.

CASSLYSNSNQPQHF,TGCGCCAGCAGCTTGTATAGTAATAGCAATCAGCCCCAGCATTTT,TRBV5-1,NA,TRBJ1-5,NA
CASSYLQGAGGELFF,TGTGCCAGCAGTTACCTACAGGGGGCAGGCGGGGAGCTGTTTTTT,TRBV6-2/TRBV6-3,TRBD1,TRBJ2-2,NA
CASSVAGGPYEQYF,TGCGCCAGCAGTGTAGCGGGGGGTCCCTACGAGCAGTACTTC,TRBV10-2,TRBD2,TRBJ2-7,NA
CASSQDPDWGGNEQFF,TGTGCCAGCAGCCAAGATCCGGACTGGGGGGGCAATGAGCAGTTCTTC,TRBV4-2,TRBD2,TRBJ2-1,NA
CASSLDRNQPQHF,TGTGCCAGCAGTTTAGACAGGAATCAGCCCCAGCATTTT,TRBV12-3/TRBV12-4,NA,TRBJ1-5,few
CASSTPTETQYF,TGTGCCAGTAGCACCCCTACAGAGACCCAGTACTTC,TRBV19,NA,TRBJ2-5,NA
CASSLDRTGIYGYTF,TGTGCCAGCAGTTTGGACAGGACGGGCATCTATGGCTACACCTTC,TRBV27,TRBD1,TRBJ1-2,NA
CASSPPISGNTIYF,TGTGCCAGCTCACCCCCCATCTCTGGAAACACCATATATTTT,TRBV18,NA,TRBJ1-3,few
CASSQEFRLAGGHTGELFF,TGTGCCAGCAGCCAAGAGTTCCGACTAGCGGGGGGTCACACCGGGGAGCTGTTTTTT,TRBV14,TRBD2,TRBJ2-2,NA
CASRSPGQVGEQYF,TGTGCCAGCAGATCGCCGGGACAGGTGGGCGAGCAGTACTTC,TRBV6-5,TRBD1,TRBJ2-7,NA
CASSYQENTEAFF,TGTGCCAGCAGTTATCAGGAGAACACTGAAGCTTTCTTT,TRBV7-9,NA,TRBJ1-1,once
CASSRGQGGNQPQHF,TGTGCCAGCAGCCGTGGACAGGGGGGCAATCAGCCCCAGCATTTT,TRBV3-1/TRBV3-2,TRBD1,TRBJ1-5,once
CASSAGQEETQYF,TGTGCCAGCAGTGCCGGACAGGAGGAGACCCAGTACTTC,TRBV12-3/TRBV12-4,TRBD1,TRBJ2-5,NA
CASSLEDNSDGAKNIQYF,TGTGCCAGCAGCTTGGAGGACAATTCAGACGGGGCCAAAAACATTCAGTACTTC,TRBV5-6,NA,TRBJ2-4,NA